The TCR beta chain described here comes from a study of blood T cell repertoires in COVID-19. Study at large: Acute and convalescent COVID-19 specimens originated in the United States, Italy and Spain. The cDNA or gDNA used as material had been derived from T cells, B-cell-depleted T cells, or PBMCs.

Here immunoSEQ multiplex PCR was the method, and the copy in TCRdb shows in-frame clones only, minus some. In the table there are roughly 91,000 clones, roughly three quarters of which are singletons. The CDR3 loop spans 15 amino acids. CDR1 is SGHKS and CDR2 is YYEKEE in the germline V gene (reference sequence). Deletions cut 0 bases from V and 9 bases from J, with 13 bases between. This receptor was identified in a man in his sixties or seventies with acute or convalescent COVID-19. This rearrangement joins TRBV5-5 to TRBJ1-6, with D uncertain. The sequenced sample consisted of peripheral blood. DNA for the CDR3: TGTGCCAGCAGCTTGGGGATGGGGAGCGGTTCACCCCTCCACTTT. Residues: CASSLGMGSGSPLHF.